These 27 T cell receptor beta chains were sequenced from one sample in a study of T cell responses to AZD1222 COVID-19 vaccine. Profiling relied on immunoSEQ multiplex PCR, and the TCRdb table lists in-frame clones only, not all of them. Of around 140,000 clones in the sample, more than 85% were seen once. The material was peripheral blood, obtained after recovery from COVID-19. These TCRs come from an adult who had recovered from COVID-19.

The chain links TRBV6-5 to TRBJ2-7; 9 positions agree with TRBD1. The CDR3 is made up of 14 amino acids. J lost 5 bases, V lost 5 bases, and 7 bases had no gene match. Germline V gene lookup returns CDR1 MNHEY and CDR2 SVGAGI. This chain's CDR3 is CASSLTGGKHEQYF. In DNA, the CDR3 is TGTGCCAGCAGTCTCACAGGGGGCAAGCACGAGCAGTACTTC.

The J gene is TRBJ2-3, the V gene TRBV28, with 12 bases lining up with TRBD2. The length of the CDR3 is 19 residues. V shed 1 base, J shed 2 bases, and the junction held 10 bases outside the gene matches. CDR1 and CDR2 (germline): MDHEN, SYDVKM. The CDR3 DNA reads TGTGCCAGCAGTTTATCCCCCGGACTAGCGGGGATGTTCACAGATACGCAGTATTTT. This sequence encodes CASSLSPGLAGMFTDTQYF.

The V and J genes are TRBV29-1 and TRBJ2-7; D possibly matches TRBD1 or TRBD2 (5 bases each). The CDR3 has 12 amino acids. Germline CDR1 SQVTM, CDR2 ANQGSEA. V was pared by 4 bases and J by 3 bases, with 10 bases between. Here the CDR3 reads CSVGGAGYEQYF. The CDR3 DNA reads as TGCAGCGTTGGTGGGGCGGGCTACGAGCAGTACTTC.

This chain links TRBV10-2 with TRBJ1-2, with 7 bases that match TRBD1. Per germline, CDR1 WSHSY and CDR2 SAAADI. This CDR3 is 13 amino acids long. V was pared by 7 bases and J by 2 bases, with 4 bases of the junction left unmatched. CDR3 region: CASNPTGNYGYTF. The CDR3 DNA reads TGCGCCAGCAACCCGACAGGGAACTATGGCTACACCTTC.

The CDR3 reads CATHERRKGGYTF. DNA of the CDR3: TGTGCCACCCACGAAAGGAGGAAAGGCGGCTACACCTTC. The chain joins TRBV28 to TRBJ1-2; D is uncertain. Germline-derived CDR1 and CDR2 are MDHEN and SYDVKM. The CDR3 totals 13 residues. Trimming stripped 10 bases from V and 8 bases from J, with 20 bases between.

Written as DNA, the CDR3 is TGTGCCAGCAGCGTCACAGGCTGGGACACAGATACGCAGTATTTT. This translates into CASSVTGWDTDTQYF. The chain uses TRBV5-6 and TRBJ2-3; TRBD1 is a possible D gene (5 bases). Germline CDR1 is SGHDT and CDR2 is YYEEEE. V lost 4 bases and J 2 bases, leaving 14 bases between the germline ends. The CDR3 loop spans 15 amino acids.

This chain uses TRBV5-1 with TRBJ2-5; 10 bases are shared with TRBD2. Germline-derived CDR1 and CDR2 are SGHRS and YFSETQ. The ends lost 4 bases at V and 5 bases at J; junction bases unmatched: 11. This CDR3 contains 16 residues. The CDR3 DNA follows: TGCGCCAGCAGCCGGTCGGTAGCGGGAGGCGAGGAGACCCAGTACTTC. It specifies CASSRSVAGGEETQYF.

V and J are TRBV27 and TRBJ2-5; 10 bases match TRBD2. CDR1 is MNHEY, CDR2 SMNVEV, per germline (reference sequence). V lost 6 bases and J lost 4; bases outside the gene matches: 17. This CDR3 has 18 amino acids. The CDR3 DNA sequence: TGTGCCAGCAGCCCAGTGAGGAGCGGGAGGGCCGGGGTAGAGACCCAGTACTTC. Translation: CASSPVRSGRAGVETQYF.

The CDR3 sequence is CASSYLSGGLENTEAFF. The CDR3, as DNA: TGTGCCAGCAGCTACTTATCAGGGGGTTTGGAGAACACTGAAGCTTTCTTT. V is TRBV7-9 and J is TRBJ1-1; 7 bases fit TRBD1. The V segment lost 4 bases and the J segment 1 base; nucleotides outside the gene matches: 12. The CDR3 covers 17 residues. Germline CDR1 is SEHNR and CDR2 is FQNEAQ (reference sequence).

The chain recombines TRBV7-9 with TRBJ1-6; 9 nucleotides line up with TRBD1. Germline V lookup: CDR1 SEHNR, CDR2 FQNEAQ (reference sequence). V lost 0 bases and J lost 0; bases outside the gene matches: 6. The CDR3 extends over 19 amino acids. The CDR3: CASSLAVGTGSSYNSPLHF. Here the CDR3 DNA reads TGTGCCAGCAGCTTAGCGGTGGGGACAGGGAGCTCCTATAATTCACCCCTCCACTTT.

This sequence joins TRBV28 and TRBJ2-7; 11 positions match TRBD1. Germline loops: CDR1 MDHEN, CDR2 SYDVKM. The CDR3 length is 16 residues. V was clipped by 5 bases and J by 2 bases; unmatched bases: 8. The CDR3 spells CASSQAGTGGTYEQYF. The CDR3 bases are TGTGCCAGCAGTCAAGCCGGGACAGGGGGAACCTACGAGCAGTACTTC.

J is TRBJ2-1 and V is TRBV12-5; the match to TRBD1 covers 8 bases. The CDR3 runs to 15 residues. The V gene end was trimmed by 3 bases and the J gene end by 8 bases; junction bases not matched to a gene: 9. Germline CDR1 reads LGHNT; CDR2 reads FRNRAP. The CDR3 sequence is CASGFSAGGMYEQFF. The CDR3, as DNA: TGTGCTAGTGGTTTTTCGGCAGGGGGCATGTATGAGCAGTTCTTC.

This sequence joins TRBV29-1 and TRBJ1-4; TRBD1 might be the D (5 bases). V lost 6 bases and J 6 bases, leaving 17 bases between the germline ends. In germline, CDR1 is SQVTM, CDR2 ANQGSEA. CDR3 length: 14 residues. CDR3 sequence reads: CSVNLRGADEKLFF. The CDR3, as DNA: TGCAGCGTCAACCTACGGGGCGCCGATGAAAAACTGTTTTTT.

The V gene is TRBV5-1, the J gene TRBJ2-2, with 14 bases lining up with TRBD2. The CDR3 covers 20 residues. Germline lookup yields CDR1 SGHRS and CDR2 YFSETQ. Losses at the gene ends were 4 bases for V and 4 bases for J; bases not matched to a gene: 15. The CDR3 protein is CASSEPGLAGETRGTGELFF. The DNA of the CDR3 is TGCGCCAGCAGCGAACCGGGACTAGCGGGAGAAACGCGTGGCACCGGGGAGCTGTTTTTT.

The gene calls are TRBV6-5 and TRBJ2-7, with 9 bases matching TRBD2. The CDR3 length is 15 residues. The J segment lost 3 bases and the V segment lost 0 bases, leaving 3 bases of the junction unmatched. The germline V gene has CDR1 MNHEY and CDR2 SVGAGI. CDR3 sequence reads: CASSYSGLAFYEQYF. The CDR3 nucleotides are TGTGCCAGCAGTTACTCCGGACTAGCGTTCTACGAGCAGTACTTC.

The J gene is TRBJ1-6, the V gene TRBV11-2; D unclear. This CDR3 contains 15 residues. Germline V gene lookup returns CDR1 SGHAT and CDR2 FQNNGV. Deletions cut 4 bases from V and 5 bases from J, with 12 bases between. Written as DNA, the CDR3 is TGTGCCAGCAGCTCCCGGACCCAGCATAATTCACCCCTCCACTTT. Its translation: CASSSRTQHNSPLHF. Variable domain in full (rest from reference TRBV11-2 and TRBJ1-6): EAGVAQSPRYKIIEKRQSVAFWCNPISGHATLYWYQQILGQGPKLLIQFQNNGVVDDSQLPKDRFSAERLKGVDSTLKIQPAKLEDSAVYLCASSSRTQHNSPLHFGNGTRLTVT.

The rearrangement uses TRBV29-1 and TRBJ2-1; D gene uncertain. The CDR3 totals 13 residues. Germline V lookup: CDR1 SQVTM, CDR2 ANQGSEA. V shed 3 bases and J shed 9 bases, with 15 bases lying between them. Written as DNA, the CDR3 is TGCAGCGTTGAGGCTCCCGTCAATATTGAGCAGTTCTTC. It specifies CSVEAPVNIEQFF.

V and J are TRBV28 and TRBJ1-2, with a tentative D call TRBD1 (6 bases). The CDR3 covers 16 residues. CDR1 and CDR2 (germline): MDHEN, SYDVKM. Trimming stripped 3 bases from V and 7 bases from J, with 21 bases between. CDR3: CASSLVGQLTRSGYTF. The CDR3 coding sequence is TGTGCCAGCAGTTTGGTCGGACAGCTTACGAGGTCTGGCTACACCTTC.

This chain uses TRBV6-5 with TRBJ1-2; TRBD1 might be the D (5 bases). V lost 0 bases to trimming and J lost 0 bases, with 11 bases between them. This CDR3 spans 16 amino acids. CDR1 is MNHEY and CDR2 is SVGAGI in the germline V gene. The DNA of the CDR3 is TGTGCCAGCAGTTACTCCTACAGGACCTCTAACTATGGCTACACCTTC. Its translation is CASSYSYRTSNYGYTF.

This chain joins TRBV28 and TRBJ2-6, with D perhaps given as TRBD1 or TRBD2 (6 bases each). The CDR3 length is 13 residues. The V gene's germline CDR1 is MDHEN and CDR2 SYDVKM. This CDR3 is CAVRGGGANVLTF. DNA of the CDR3: TGTGCAGTCAGGGGAGGTGGGGCCAACGTCCTGACTTTC.

The genes are TRBV5-1 and TRBJ2-3; D could derive from TRBD1 or TRBD2 (5 bases each). Germline values: CDR1 SGHRS, CDR2 YFSETQ. The CDR3 has 16 amino acids. V lost 4 bases, J lost 2 bases, and 17 bases lay in between. This CDR3 reads CASSRTDSDFTDTQYF. The CDR3 DNA reads TGCGCCAGCAGCAGGACTGACAGTGATTTCACAGATACGCAGTATTTT.

V usage is TRBV6-5 and J usage is TRBJ1-2; 7 bases are a match to TRBD1. Germline CDR1 and CDR2: MNHEY and SVGAGI. The CDR3 has 16 amino acids. J was trimmed by 1 base and V by 4 bases; bases with no gene match: 9. The CDR3 DNA sequence: TGTGCCAGCAGTTCGGACAGGCTAACCTTTAACTATGGCTACACCTTC. Translating gives CASSSDRLTFNYGYTF.

The chain is built from TRBV10-2 and TRBJ1-4; no definite D call. Trimming took 3 bases from V and 12 from J, leaving 17 bases between them. Per germline, CDR1 WSHSY and CDR2 SAAADI. The CDR3 runs 14 residues. CDR3 nucleotide sequence: TGCGCCAGCAGTGAATTTCGGGGAAGGGCAGAACTGTTTTTT. Its protein product is CASSEFRGRAELFF.

The rearrangement joins TRBV28 to TRBJ2-7; 12 nucleotides align to TRBD1. The junction had 8 bases not matched to a gene; V was cut back by 7 bases and J by 4 bases. The CDR3 length is 15 residues. Germline V lookup: CDR1 MDHEN, CDR2 SYDVKM. CDR3 nucleotide sequence: TGTGCCAGCACCATCCCGGGACAGGGGGCGTACGAGCAGTACTTC. Its translation is CASTIPGQGAYEQYF.

This clone was seen just once. The chain's CDR3 is CASSQMDRTEAFF. The CDR3 DNA follows: TGTGCCAGTAGCCAAATGGACAGGACTGAAGCTTTCTTT. V gene TRBV19 combines with J gene TRBJ1-1, with TRBD1 matching 7 bases. After removal of 6 bases from V and 5 bases from J, the junction contained 6 bases not matched to a gene. Germline assignment: CDR1 LNHDA and CDR2 SQIVND (reference sequence). This CDR3 contains 13 residues.

CDR3 sequence reads: CASSDRANSGNTIYF. The DNA for the CDR3 is TGTGCCAGTAGCGACAGGGCCAACTCTGGAAACACCATATATTTT. The chain recombines TRBV19 with TRBJ1-3; TRBD1 matches 7 bases. The germline gives CDR1 LNHDA, CDR2 SQIVND (reference sequence). V shed 6 bases and J 0 bases; nucleotides not matched to a gene: 5. The CDR3 is 15 residues long.

This chain connects TRBV6-5 to TRBJ2-1; 11 nucleotides match TRBD2. The CDR3 sequence is 15 residues long. CDR1 is MNHEY and CDR2 is SVGAGI in the germline V gene. The trim removed 5 bases at V and 6 bases at J, leaving 6 bases unmatched. The CDR3 spells CASSQTSGSFNEQFF. Here the CDR3 DNA reads TGTGCCAGCAGTCAAACTAGCGGGAGCTTCAATGAGCAGTTCTTC.